This T cell receptor beta chain appears in the sequencing data of a study of shared clonotypes between healthy human individuals. Whole-study results and caveats: Sequencing of the sorted subsets was shown by rarefaction to be incomplete despite large depth.

The study separated CD4+ cells into CD45RA+ naive and CD45RA-negative memory subsets. Only a few counts were recorded for this clone. Its antigen is as yet unknown. Methods used by the authors: With immunoSEQ giving junction-only sequences and no quality scores, filtering differed. Sequenced by immunoSEQ multiplex PCR; TCRdb stores in-frame clones only, minus some. V, J and clone size are those of that table, while D and trimming were read from the DNA. The sample lists 950,000 to 1,200,000 clones; around 77% were seen once. The source of this sequence is a man between 18 and 29 years old in good health. Some clones in this sample may be carry-over from other donors' samples. Sequencing was performed on memory CD4+ T cells from PBMCs. The subset was: CD45RA-negative fraction.

The CDR3 DNA is TGTGCCAGCAGTGAAGCGCCGCGGACAGGGCAGTTCTTC. It yields the protein CASSEAPRTGQFF. The rearrangement links TRBV2 to TRBJ2-1; 7 nucleotides match TRBD1. There are 13 residues in the CDR3. V shed 0 bases, J shed 12 bases, and the junction held 5 bases outside the gene matches. Germline loops: CDR1 SNHLY, CDR2 FYNNEI.